Each of the 9 T cell receptor beta chains below was sequenced from the same sample in a study of CXCR3-negative and CXCR3-positive naive CD8 T cells. Whole-study findings and limits: TRB CDR3 hydrophobicity was greater in CXCR3-positive naive cells than in CXCR3-negative naive cells.

No antigen has been assigned to these receptors. The authors made the TRB cDNA libraries by 5' RACE using UMI labels. TCRdb re-called the 5' RACE reads and shows each CDR3 protein once, DNA omitted. The sample's table shows about 150,000 distinct CDR3 sequences. The sample taken for sequencing was naive CXCR3+ CD8+ T cells from blood. Documented subset: CD45RO-CCR7+CD27+CD95- naive CD8+ T cells expressing CXCR3 (TNR3+). Receptor source: a human donor in good health. Some clones in this sample may be carry-over from other donors' samples.

The V gene is TRBV7-3, the J gene TRBJ2-2. Germline lookup yields CDR1 SGHTA and CDR2 FQGTGA. This CDR3 spans 12 amino acids. The CDR3 is CASSFGAGELFF.

The chain uses TRBV20-1 and TRBJ2-1; without DNA, the TCRdb call of TRBD2 cannot be checked. The germline gives CDR1 DFQATT, CDR2 SNEGSKA (reference sequence). The CDR3 consists of 17 residues. CDR3: CSARDHAATPSYNEQFF.

This chain joins TRBV7-9 and TRBJ2-5; no DNA is available, so the TRBD1 call from TCRdb remains unchecked. The CDR3 has 16 amino acids. Germline CDR1 reads SEHNR; CDR2 reads FQNEAQ (reference sequence). CDR3 loop: CASSLAGTGGEETQYF.

This chain links TRBV6-5 with TRBJ2-2. This CDR3 comprises 15 residues. Germline CDR1 and CDR2: MNHEY and SVGAGI. CDR3 protein: CASSPVVSVTGELFF.

The rearrangement links TRBV9 to TRBJ2-7. The CDR3 is 12 amino acids. Germline-derived CDR1 and CDR2 are SGDLS and YYNGEE. The CDR3 is CASSRGSYEQYF. The full variable domain, its missing parts supplied by reference TRBV9 and TRBJ2-7, is DSGVTQTPKHLITATGQRVTLRCSPRSGDLSVYWYQQSLDQGLQFLIQYYNGEERAKGNILERFSAQQFPDLHSELNLSSLELGDSALYFCASSRGSYEQYFGPGTRLTVT.

J is TRBJ2-7 and V is TRBV7-9. Germline CDR1 and CDR2: SEHNR and FQNEAQ (reference sequence). CDR3 length equals 15 residues. CDR3 protein: CASSHPTGSSYEQYF.

The V call is TRBV2, the J call TRBJ1-1. This CDR3 contains 13 residues. Germline CDR1 SNHLY, CDR2 FYNNEI. The CDR3 is CASRRSRNAEAFF.

The chain joins TRBV11-2 to TRBJ1-1; absent DNA, TCRdb's TRBD1 call cannot be checked. Germline loops: CDR1 SGHAT, CDR2 FQNNGV. This CDR3 is built from 15 residues. The CDR3 loop reads CASSLVFGSGTLPFF.

The chain carries TRBV7-6 and TRBJ2-1; TCRdb's assignment of TRBD1 cannot be checked, as there is no DNA. Germline V lookup: CDR1 SGHVS, CDR2 FNYEAQ. This CDR3 spans 16 amino acids. This chain's CDR3 is CASSSRTTESYNEQFF.